Listed below are T cell receptor beta chains from one sample, sequenced in a study of T-cell reconstitution after alpha-beta-depleted transplantation in children. TCRdb ran MiXCR on the PCR reads and lists one entry per CDR3 protein. The table lists about 610,000 distinct CDR3 sequences, roughly a tenth of them singletons, with approximately 4.1% in the top ten. The specimen comprised PBMCs from the stem cell graft donor, sampled from the stem cell graft. The receptors stem from a human donor who donated a stem cell graft to a child with acute myeloid leukemia. Both conserved end residues are part of each CDR3. D genes are given only for firm matches. Size is omitted from some rows. Given values are once, few, many or a class for expanded clones.

cdr3_nt: TGCAGCGTTGAAGATGCAGAAACTGCCTACGAGCAGTACTTC
cdr3_aa: CSVEDAETAYEQYF
j_call: TRBJ2-7
v_call: TRBV29-1
clone_size: -
d_call: -
cdr3_length: 14

cdr3_nt: TGCGCCAGCAGCCCGACTAGCGGGAGACCCAATGAGCAGTTCTTC
cdr3_aa: CASSPTSGRPNEQFF
j_call: TRBJ2-1
v_call: TRBV5-1
clone_size: few
d_call: TRBD2
cdr3_length: 15

cdr3_nt: TGTGCCAGCAGTGACCTCACAGGGGATGGGGCCAACGTCCTGACTTTC
cdr3_aa: CASSDLTGDGANVLTF
j_call: TRBJ2-6
v_call: TRBV7-6
clone_size: -
d_call: TRBD1
cdr3_length: 16

cdr3_nt: TGTGCCATCAGCGTCCAAATAGCGGGAGGTGATAACACCGGGGAGCTGTTTTTT
cdr3_aa: CAISVQIAGGDNTGELFF
j_call: TRBJ2-2
v_call: TRBV10-3
clone_size: many
d_call: TRBD2
cdr3_length: 18

cdr3_nt: TGTGCCAGCACTCGTGGGAGCTACGAGCAGTACTTC
cdr3_aa: CASTRGSYEQYF
j_call: TRBJ2-7
v_call: TRBV7-8
clone_size: many
d_call: -
cdr3_length: 12

cdr3_nt: TGTGCCAGCAGTTTATTGGAGGGGACTGAAGCTTTCTTT
cdr3_aa: CASSLLEGTEAFF
j_call: TRBJ1-1
v_call: TRBV12-3/TRBV12-4
clone_size: many
d_call: -
cdr3_length: 13

cdr3_nt: TGCAGTGCTAGAGCTCCACGGGGGACTAGCGGGAAACAGTACCAAGAGACCCAGTACTTC
cdr3_aa: CSARAPRGTSGKQYQETQYF
j_call: TRBJ2-5
v_call: TRBV20-1
clone_size: -
d_call: TRBD2
cdr3_length: 20

cdr3_nt: TGTGCCAGCCCGGGACTAGCGGGAGAAGTTGGAGATACGCAGTATTTT
cdr3_aa: CASPGLAGEVGDTQYF
j_call: TRBJ2-3
v_call: TRBV2
clone_size: -
d_call: TRBD2
cdr3_length: 16

cdr3_nt: TGTGCCAGCAGCGTAGATAGCAACACCGGGGAGCTGTTTTTT
cdr3_aa: CASSVDSNTGELFF
j_call: TRBJ2-2
v_call: TRBV9
clone_size: many
d_call: -
cdr3_length: 14

cdr3_nt: TGCAGCGTCCCCAGACCGGACAGAAGCACAGATACGCAGTATTTT
cdr3_aa: CSVPRPDRSTDTQYF
j_call: TRBJ2-3
v_call: TRBV29-1
clone_size: few
d_call: -
cdr3_length: 15

cdr3_nt: TGTGCCAGCAGCAACCGAGGGGGTGGGGTGGCAGATACGCAGTATTTT
cdr3_aa: CASSNRGGGVADTQYF
j_call: TRBJ2-3
v_call: TRBV12-3/TRBV12-4
clone_size: many
d_call: -
cdr3_length: 16

cdr3_nt: TGTGCCTGCACGGGGGATACGCAGTATTTT
cdr3_aa: CACTGDTQYF
j_call: TRBJ2-3
v_call: TRBV6-6
clone_size: few
d_call: -
cdr3_length: 10

cdr3_nt: TGTGCCAGCAGTCCCCGGTGGACGTCATCCTACGAGCAGTACTTC
cdr3_aa: CASSPRWTSSYEQYF
j_call: TRBJ2-7
v_call: TRBV12-3/TRBV12-4
clone_size: many
d_call: -
cdr3_length: 15

cdr3_nt: TGTGCCAGCAGTGAGGGTCAGGTAGGACGCATTCAGTACTTC
cdr3_aa: CASSEGQVGRIQYF
j_call: TRBJ2-4
v_call: TRBV25-1
clone_size: many
d_call: -
cdr3_length: 14

cdr3_nt: TGTGCCAGTAGTATAGGTAGAGGAGGAGCCTCCTACAATGAGCAGTTCTTC
cdr3_aa: CASSIGRGGASYNEQFF
j_call: TRBJ2-1
v_call: TRBV19
clone_size: -
d_call: -
cdr3_length: 17

cdr3_nt: TGTGCCAGCAGCTTAGACTGGCGGGCTGAGCAGTTCTTC
cdr3_aa: CASSLDWRAEQFF
j_call: TRBJ2-1
v_call: TRBV7-2
clone_size: -
d_call: -
cdr3_length: 13

cdr3_nt: TGTGCCAGCATCCTTACCGGACTAGCGGGAGGAGAGCAGTACTTC
cdr3_aa: CASILTGLAGGEQYF
j_call: TRBJ2-7
v_call: TRBV6-1
clone_size: -
d_call: TRBD2
cdr3_length: 15

cdr3_nt: TGTGCCAGCAGCCACCGGACTAGCGGGTCCTACGAGCAGTACTTC
cdr3_aa: CASSHRTSGSYEQYF
j_call: TRBJ2-7
v_call: TRBV14
clone_size: few
d_call: TRBD2
cdr3_length: 15

cdr3_nt: TGTGCCAGCAGTAAGGGGACTAGCGGGCCCTATGAGCAGTTCTTC
cdr3_aa: CASSKGTSGPYEQFF
j_call: TRBJ2-1
v_call: TRBV6-2/TRBV6-3
clone_size: few
d_call: TRBD2
cdr3_length: 15

cdr3_nt: TGCAGTGCTAGGAAAGCGGGTTCGAAGAGTGAGCAGTTCTTC
cdr3_aa: CSARKAGSKSEQFF
j_call: TRBJ2-1
v_call: TRBV20-1
clone_size: few
d_call: -
cdr3_length: 14

cdr3_nt: TGTGCCAGCAGTCCAGCGGGGAGGGAGATTGTAAACTTC
cdr3_aa: CASSPAGREIVNF
j_call: TRBJ2-7
v_call: TRBV27
clone_size: -
d_call: TRBD2
cdr3_length: 13

cdr3_nt: TGTGCCAGCAGCGGAAGGACTAGAAATGAGTACAATGAGCAGTTCTTC
cdr3_aa: CASSGRTRNEYNEQFF
j_call: TRBJ2-1
v_call: TRBV9
clone_size: -
d_call: TRBD2
cdr3_length: 16

cdr3_nt: TGTGCCAGCAGTTTTAGGCGACTCGGTAGGGGAAACACCATATATTTT
cdr3_aa: CASSFRRLGRGNTIYF
j_call: TRBJ1-3
v_call: TRBV12-3/TRBV12-4
clone_size: many
d_call: -
cdr3_length: 16

cdr3_nt: TGTGCCATCAGTGTTCGTGGAGGAGAGACCCAGTACTTC
cdr3_aa: CAISVRGGETQYF
j_call: TRBJ2-5
v_call: TRBV10-3
clone_size: few
d_call: -
cdr3_length: 13

cdr3_nt: TGCAGCGTTGAAACCCAGGGACAGGTTGGGTTCAATGAGCAGTTCTTC
cdr3_aa: CSVETQGQVGFNEQFF
j_call: TRBJ2-1
v_call: TRBV29-1
clone_size: -
d_call: TRBD1
cdr3_length: 16

cdr3_nt: TGCAGTGCTAGGGGGCTAACCTCCTACGAGCAGTACTTC
cdr3_aa: CSARGLTSYEQYF
j_call: TRBJ2-7
v_call: TRBV20-1
clone_size: -
d_call: -
cdr3_length: 13

cdr3_nt: TGCAGCGCCGGATCGACAGTACTCTACGAGCAGTACTTC
cdr3_aa: CSAGSTVLYEQYF
j_call: TRBJ2-7
v_call: TRBV29-1
clone_size: many
d_call: -
cdr3_length: 13

cdr3_nt: TGTGCCAGCATCCTCGTGGTACGAGGGGTGAGCTCCTACAATGAGCAGTTCTTC
cdr3_aa: CASILVVRGVSSYNEQFF
j_call: TRBJ2-1
v_call: TRBV14
clone_size: -
d_call: -
cdr3_length: 18

cdr3_nt: TGTGCCAGCAGCTTAATGGTGGGGTCCTACAATGAGCAGTTCTTC
cdr3_aa: CASSLMVGSYNEQFF
j_call: TRBJ2-1
v_call: TRBV7-2
clone_size: few
d_call: -
cdr3_length: 15